The 18 T cell receptor beta chains below were found in one sample sequenced in a study of blood T cell repertoires in COVID-19. Sequencing was performed with immunoSEQ multiplex PCR; in TCRdb, only in-frame clones are kept and a portion is missing. This sample has about 190,000 clones; roughly three quarters occur once, and the top ten carry about 17%. The sample was PBMCs or T cells enriched from blood (not recorded which). These TCRs come from a woman aged 50 to 60 with acute COVID-19.

The V and J genes are TRBV30 and TRBJ1-1; no clear D gene. V lost 2 bases, J lost 5 bases, and 6 bases lay in between. CDR3 length: 11 amino acids. CDR1 is GTSNPN, CDR2 SVGIG, per germline (reference sequence). The CDR3: CAWSRGTEAFF. The CDR3 bases are TGTGCCTGGAGTCGGGGAACTGAAGCTTTCTTT.

This chain links TRBV6-5 with TRBJ1-4; 7 nucleotides agree with TRBD1. The trim removed 2 bases at V and 6 bases at J, leaving 6 bases unmatched. The CDR3 extends over 15 amino acids. CDR1 is MNHEY and CDR2 is SVGAGI in the germline V gene. Here the CDR3 reads CASSYRKGAHEKLFF. The DNA of the CDR3 is TGTGCCAGCAGTTACAGGAAGGGGGCTCATGAAAAACTGTTTTTT.

This chain connects TRBV7-8 to TRBJ2-7; 8 bases line up with TRBD2. CDR1 is SGHVS and CDR2 is FQNEAQ in the germline V gene. The CDR3 is 16 amino acids. The trim removed 1 base at V and 6 bases at J, leaving 11 bases unmatched. The CDR3 bases are TGTGCCAGCAGCTTAGTTCGCGGGGGGCCAACGGGCGAGCAGTACGTC. Encoded protein: CASSLVRGGPTGEQYV.

This clone has more than one count but fewer than ten. The V and J genes are TRBV19 and TRBJ1-1; weak D call: TRBD1 (6 bases). Germline CDR1 and CDR2: LNHDA and SQIVND (reference sequence). Trimming removed 7 bases from V and 5 bases from J, with 23 bases in between. This CDR3 has 16 amino acids. The CDR3 DNA follows: TGTGCCAGTACCCAGGGCAGGGCTCGAAGGGGGACTGAAGCTTTCTTT. This encodes CASTQGRARRGTEAFF.

In its sample, this clone was seen a few times. The chain has TRBV1 and TRBJ1-1; TRBD1 is the table's D call, not checked against the DNA. TRBV1 is noted as a pseudogene. This CDR3 has 16 amino acids. CDR3 protein: CTSSQAPGQGGTEAFF. The CDR3, as DNA: TGCACCAGCAGCCAAGCTCCGGGACAGGGAGGAACTGAAGCTTTCTTT.

The table lists this clone with a count of one. The chain recombines TRBV6-5 with TRBJ2-3; TRBD1 matches 7 bases. J gave up 3 bases and V 3 bases, and 6 bases lay outside the gene matches. CDR1 is MNHEY, CDR2 SVGAGI, per germline. This CDR3 spans 15 amino acids. The CDR3, as DNA: TGTGCCAGCAGTTATATGGAACAGGGGACAGATACGCAGTATTTT. This gives the protein CASSYMEQGTDTQYF.

V is TRBV6-4 and J is TRBJ1-6, with D perhaps TRBD1 (5 bases). Germline loops: CDR1 MRHNA, CDR2 SNTAGT. The CDR3 loop spans 15 amino acids. The V and J ends lost 0 bases and 9 bases respectively, with 12 bases between them. CDR3: CASSDSIRGGSPLHF. CDR3 coding DNA: TGTGCCAGCAGTGACTCGATAAGGGGTGGTTCACCCCTCCACTTT.

The CDR3 here is CASSLGGQGINIQYF. For the CDR3, the DNA is TGTGCCAGCAGCTTGGGAGGACAGGGGATAAACATTCAGTACTTC. The chain uses TRBV7-9 and TRBJ2-4, with 9 bases fitting TRBD1. Trimming removed 3 bases from V and 6 bases from J; junction bases left unmatched: 6. CDR3 size: 15 residues. CDR1 and CDR2 from the germline V gene are SEHNR and FQNEAQ (reference sequence).

For the CDR3, the DNA is TGTGCCAGCAGTGGCGGACAGGGGGTAATTGTGACCGGGGAGCTGTTTTTT. Translating gives CASSGGQGVIVTGELFF. The chain joins TRBV6-1 to TRBJ2-2; 10 nucleotides agree with TRBD1. The CDR3 totals 17 residues. J gave up 5 bases and V 4 bases, and 10 bases lay outside the gene matches. CDR1 is MNHNS and CDR2 is SASEGT in the germline V gene.

The V gene is TRBV27, the J gene TRBJ1-1; 9 bases agree with TRBD1. CDR3 length equals 17 residues. V lost 6 bases to trimming and J lost 4 bases; unmatched junction nucleotides: 15. CDR1 MNHEY and CDR2 SMNVEV come from the germline V gene (reference sequence). The CDR3 loop is CASSRPGTGFKATEAFF. As DNA, the CDR3 is TGTGCCAGCAGCCGACCCGGGACAGGGTTTAAGGCCACTGAAGCTTTCTTT.

The rearrangement uses TRBV18 and TRBJ1-1, with D possibly matching TRBD1 (6 bases). Germline V gene lookup returns CDR1 KGHSH and CDR2 LQKENI. V was shortened by 3 bases and J by 1 base, with 12 bases between the two germline ends. The CDR3 length is 15 residues. CDR3 protein: CASSPRTVGNTEAFF. In DNA form, the CDR3 reads TGTGCCAGCTCACCGAGGACAGTGGGGAACACTGAAGCTTTCTTT.

This clone was counted only a few times. The gene calls are TRBV4-3 and TRBJ2-3; 9 bases are a match to TRBD1. The germline CDR1 and CDR2 sequences are LGHNA and YSLEER. There are 14 residues in the CDR3. The trim removed 1 base at V and 6 bases at J, leaving 2 bases unmatched. The CDR3 bases are TGCGCCAGCAGCCAAGGGACAGGGGCTGATACGCAGTATTTT. Residues: CASSQGTGADTQYF.

This clone appeared a single time. V is TRBV12-3 or TRBV12-4 and J is TRBJ1-1, with a weak D call TRBD1 (6 bases). V was pared by 6 bases and J by 7 bases, with 12 bases between. The CDR3 extends over 12 amino acids. The CDR3 protein is CASRTDSFEAFF. In DNA, the CDR3 is TGTGCCAGCAGAACGGACAGCTTTGAAGCTTTCTTT.

This sequence joins TRBV11-2 and TRBJ1-4, with D possibly TRBD1 on 5 matching bases. The V and J ends lost 5 bases and 5 bases respectively, with 15 bases between them. This CDR3 contains 15 residues. Germline-derived CDR1 and CDR2 are SGHAT and FQNNGV. The CDR3, as DNA: TGTGCCAGCAGCCAGAACGGGCAGGGAAATGAAAAACTGTTTTTT. It codes for CASSQNGQGNEKLFF.

The rearrangement uses TRBV27 and TRBJ2-1; the match to TRBD2 covers 9 bases. Per the germline V gene, CDR1 is MNHEY and CDR2 is SMNVEV (reference sequence). This CDR3 is built from 17 residues. The trim removed 5 bases at V and 4 bases at J, leaving 12 bases unmatched. The CDR3 DNA is TGTGCCAGCAGTACCCCTTCAGCGGGGGGCTCTTACAATGAGCAGTTCTTC. This encodes CASSTPSAGGSYNEQFF.

This clone appeared a few times. The chain is built from TRBV19 and TRBJ2-5; TRBD1 agrees at 9 bases. The ends lost 4 bases at V and 1 base at J; junction bases unmatched: 10. CDR1 is LNHDA and CDR2 is SQIVND in the germline V gene (reference sequence). This CDR3 has 17 amino acids. The CDR3 sequence: CASSRAGTGRLQETQYF. The CDR3 nucleotides are TGTGCCAGTAGTAGGGCCGGGACAGGGAGGCTCCAAGAGACCCAGTACTTC.

The chain recombines TRBV5-4 with TRBJ1-4; 8 positions match TRBD1. Per the germline V gene, CDR1 is SGHNT and CDR2 is YYREEE (reference sequence). The V and J ends lost 5 bases and 4 bases, in that order; junction bases with no gene match: 10. The CDR3 spans 16 residues. DNA for the CDR3: TGTGCCAGCAGGGATGGGACAGGACGGGGTAATGAAAAACTGTTTTTT. Its translation: CASRDGTGRGNEKLFF.

This clone has just a few counts. The chain combines TRBV11-2 with TRBJ2-7; D is undetermined. Germline CDR1 and CDR2: SGHAT and FQNNGV. The CDR3 is 13 residues long. The V end lost 1 base, the J end lost 0 bases, and 4 bases lay between the germline ends. The CDR3 loop reads CASSLAGSYEQYV. CDR3 DNA sequence: TGTGCCAGCAGCTTAGCAGGCTCCTACGAGCAGTACGTC.